The 27 T cell receptor beta chains given below trace back to one sample, sequenced in a study of T-cell reconstitution after alpha-beta-depleted transplantation in children. Unique molecular identifiers were used to barcode this TCRbeta library. Using its own MiXCR run on the PCR reads, TCRdb lists one record per CDR3 protein. The table lists fewer than 550,000 distinct CDR3 sequences, 9.5% to 12% of them singletons. The sample was PBMCs, mostly from graft donor cells, taken 180 days after TCRalphabeta/CD19-depleted stem cell transplant. These receptors all come from a female patient between 2 and 15 years old who had a stem cell transplant for aplastic anemia, so the T cells may come from the graft donor.

The chain's CDR3 is CASSFRDDTGELFF. CDR3 in DNA: TGTGCCAGCAGCTTCCGGGACGACACCGGGGAGCTGTTTTTT. The chain employs TRBV5-6 and TRBJ2-2; D tentatively reads TRBD1 or TRBD2 (5 bases each). V lost 2 bases, J lost 3 bases, and 8 bases lay in between. Germline V lookup: CDR1 SGHDT, CDR2 YYEEEE. The CDR3 covers 14 residues.

V and J are TRBV19 and TRBJ2-1; a weak D match, TRBD2 (5 bases). The V gene's germline CDR1 is LNHDA and CDR2 SQIVND (reference sequence). Trimming pared 3 bases from V and 6 bases from J, leaving 12 bases between. There are 14 residues in the CDR3. The CDR3 DNA sequence: TGTGCCAGTAGTATTTCTGATCGGGGCAATGAGCAGTTCTTC. This codes for CASSISDRGNEQFF. The complete variable domain, with remaining parts taken from reference TRBV19 and TRBJ2-1, reads DGGITQSPKYLFRKEGQNVTLSCEQNLNHDAMYWYRQDPGQGLRLIYYSQIVNDFQKGDIAEGYSVSREKKESFPLTVTSAQKNPTAFYLCASSISDRGNEQFFGPGTRLTVL.

V and J are TRBV4-3 and TRBJ2-1; 7 bases align to TRBD2. The V gene's germline CDR1 is LGHNA and CDR2 YSLEER. Trimming removed 1 base from V and 6 bases from J; junction bases left unmatched: 12. The CDR3 has 17 amino acids. This chain's CDR3 is CASSQVKGPSGLNEQFF. DNA for the CDR3: TGCGCCAGCAGCCAAGTAAAGGGCCCTAGCGGCCTCAATGAGCAGTTCTTC.

This clonotype was detected only a few times. The chain recombines TRBV7-6 with TRBJ2-1, with D tentatively TRBD2 (6 bases). V was pared by 1 base and J by 8 bases, with 12 bases between. Germline CDR1 reads SGHVS; CDR2 reads FNYEAQ. The CDR3 has 14 residues. The DNA for the CDR3 is TGTGCCAGCAGCTTAGTGGTTAGCGGCGATGAGCAGTTCTTC. Its protein product is CASSLVVSGDEQFF.

Only a few counts were recorded for this clonotype. The genes are TRBV7-9 and TRBJ1-5; D perhaps matches TRBD1 (6 bases). Germline V gives CDR1 SEHNR, CDR2 FQNEAQ (reference sequence). V lost 2 bases, J lost 7 bases, and 12 bases lay in between. The CDR3 loop spans 14 amino acids. CDR3 DNA sequence: TGTGCCAGCAGCTTAACAGGGTATGGACAGCCCCAGCATTTT. Protein sequence: CASSLTGYGQPQHF.

The chain carries TRBV6-5 and TRBJ2-7; 10 bases fit TRBD1. This CDR3 has 15 residues. Germline V CDR1 and CDR2: MNHEY, SVGAGI. After removal of 0 bases from V and 3 bases from J, the junction contained 2 bases not matched to a gene. The CDR3 DNA is TGTGCCAGCAGTTACTCGACAGGGGGCGGCTACGAGCAGTACTTC. Translating gives CASSYSTGGGYEQYF.

V is TRBV12-3 or TRBV12-4 and J is TRBJ1-2; D unresolved. The CDR3 covers 12 residues. Trimming removed 6 bases from V and 2 bases from J, with 7 bases in between. As DNA, the CDR3 is TGTGCCAGCAGCCCAGAGAACTATGGCTACACCTTC. As protein: CASSPENYGYTF.

This clonotype was found a few times. The chain uses TRBV6-2 or TRBV6-3 and TRBJ2-7; D is possibly TRBD2 (6 bases). This CDR3 spans 15 amino acids. V was trimmed by 2 bases and J by 3 bases, leaving 14 bases between them. Germline-derived CDR1 and CDR2 are MNHEY and SVGEGT. In DNA, the CDR3 is TGTGCCAGCAGTTACGGTGTGGGGGGAATCTACGAGCAGTACGTC. It encodes CASSYGVGGIYEQYV.

This clonotype was seen a few times. The germline gene is not matched at one end of the junction; a read error may be the cause. The chain carries TRBV6-1 and TRBJ1-4; the D gene is possibly TRBD1 (6 bases). This CDR3 region has 14 residues. The germline CDR1 and CDR2 sequences are MNHNS and SASEGT. The DNA for the CDR3 is TGTGCCAGCAGCGAAGACAGGTTGAATGAAAAACTGTTTTTT. Its translation is CASSEDRLNEKLFF.

This clonotype was seen only a few times. The rearrangement uses TRBV6-1 and TRBJ1-5; 7 bases agree with TRBD1. The V gene end was trimmed by 4 bases and the J gene end by 4 bases; junction bases not matched to a gene: 13. Germline V gene lookup returns CDR1 MNHNS and CDR2 SASEGT. This CDR3 is built from 17 residues. The CDR3 DNA sequence: TGTGCCAGCAGTGCCACGGGACAGCATATAGCAAATCAGCCCCAGCATTTT. Translating gives CASSATGQHIANQPQHF.

This clonotype has only a few counts. This chain's CDR3 is CASDRARHTGELFF. Written as DNA, the CDR3 is TGTGCCAGCGACAGGGCTCGACACACCGGGGAGCTGTTTTTT. The chain joins TRBV24-1 to TRBJ2-2; the match to TRBD1 covers 7 bases. This CDR3 region has 14 residues. V lost 11 bases to trimming and J lost 3 bases; unmatched junction nucleotides: 8. Germline CDR1 and CDR2: KGHDR and SFDVKD.

This sequence joins TRBV27 and TRBJ2-2, with a tentative D call TRBD2 (5 bases). The V and J ends lost 7 bases and 6 bases respectively, with 15 bases between them. The CDR3 is made up of 14 amino acids. From germline, CDR1 is MNHEY and CDR2 SMNVEV (reference sequence). CDR3: CASTPTGSPGELFF. CDR3 bases: TGTGCCAGCACCCCGACGGGGTCGCCCGGGGAGCTGTTTTTT.

This chain uses TRBV7-2 with TRBJ2-7; 9 bases line up with TRBD2. Per germline, CDR1 SGHTA and CDR2 FQGNSA. The CDR3 has 15 residues. Trimming at V came to 5 bases and at J to 3 bases, leaving 8 bases not matched to a gene. This CDR3 is CASSKTSGRGYEQYF. The CDR3 nucleotides read TGTGCCAGCAGCAAGACTAGCGGAAGGGGCTACGAGCAGTACTTC. The variable domain in full, with the rest retrieved from reference TRBV7-2 and TRBJ2-7, is GAGVSQSPSNKVTEKGKDVELRCDPISGHTALYWYRQSLGQGLEFLIYFQGNSAPDKSGLPSDRFSAERTGGSVSTLTIQRTQQEDSAVYLCASSKTSGRGYEQYFGPGTRLTVT.

This clonotype came up a few times. The chain is built from TRBV12-3 or TRBV12-4 and TRBJ2-5, with TRBD1 matching 7 bases. The junction had 10 bases not matched to a gene; V was cut back by 7 bases and J by 5 bases. This CDR3 contains 14 residues. The CDR3 sequence: CASTWDSPRETQYF. In nucleotides, the CDR3 is TGTGCCAGCACCTGGGACAGTCCAAGGGAGACCCAGTACTTC.

This chain joins TRBV10-3 and TRBJ1-2, with D uncertain. Germline CDR1 and CDR2: ENHRY and SYGVKD. Trimming removed 9 bases from V and 0 bases from J, with 11 bases in between. There are 13 residues in the CDR3. The CDR3 spells CAINGNPNYGYTF. The DNA for the CDR3 is TGTGCCATTAACGGGAACCCTAACTATGGCTACACCTTC.

This clonotype has just a few counts. The chain is built from TRBV20-1 and TRBJ2-1; 14 bases are a match to TRBD2. CDR1 and CDR2 from the germline V gene are DFQATT and SNEGSKA (reference sequence). V was pared by 4 bases and J by 0 bases, with 8 bases of the junction left unmatched. This CDR3 has 18 residues. CDR3 in amino acids: CSAKPGLAGEYSYNEQFF. The CDR3 DNA reads as TGCAGTGCTAAGCCGGGACTAGCGGGGGAATACTCCTACAATGAGCAGTTCTTC.

This clonotype was seen ten or more times. The chain couples TRBV2 to TRBJ1-1; possible D gene TRBD1, 5 bases. The V end lost 7 bases, the J end lost 4 bases, and 19 bases lay between the germline ends. Looked up from germline, CDR1 is SNHLY and CDR2 is FYNNEI. This CDR3 spans 15 amino acids. CDR3 nucleotide sequence: TGTGCCAGCACCCTCCCCGCGGGGGTAACCACTGAAGCTTTCTTT. The encoded protein is CASTLPAGVTTEAFF.

The J gene is TRBJ2-2, the V gene TRBV5-1; maybe TRBD1 (6 bases). The germline gives CDR1 SGHRS, CDR2 YFSETQ. The CDR3 is 18 residues long. The V end lost 6 bases, the J end lost 1 base, and 22 bases lay between the germline ends. CDR3 bases: TGCGCCAGCACCTTCCCACGGACAGCGCCCCAGAACACCGGGGAGCTGTTTTTT. Translated, it gives CASTFPRTAPQNTGELFF.

The gene calls are TRBV7-2 and TRBJ2-3, with TRBD1 identical over 8 bases. CDR3 length equals 17 residues. The V gene's germline CDR1 is SGHTA and CDR2 FQGNSA. Trimming at V came to 4 bases and at J to 0 bases, leaving 9 bases not matched to a gene. The CDR3 coding sequence is TGTGCCAGCAGCTCCTCCGGGACAGGAACTAGCACAGATACGCAGTATTTT. It is translated as CASSSSGTGTSTDTQYF.

This clonotype turned up a few times. V and J are TRBV7-7 and TRBJ2-3, with D perhaps TRBD1 (5 bases). Germline assignment: CDR1 SSHAT and CDR2 FNYEAQ (reference sequence). The CDR3 spans 14 residues. V was cut by 3 bases and J by 5 bases, with 12 bases left in between. CDR3 sequence: CASSLKGIGDTQYF. In DNA, the CDR3 is TGTGCCAGCAGCTTGAAGGGGATAGGAGATACGCAGTATTTT.

V is TRBV10-2 and J is TRBJ1-1; D unresolved. The CDR3 has 12 residues. The germline V and J ends were trimmed by 6 bases and 1 base, with 6 bases remaining between them. Germline CDR1 reads WSHSY; CDR2 reads SAAADI. The CDR3 is CASREGNTEAFF. The DNA for the CDR3 is TGCGCCAGCAGAGAAGGGAACACTGAAGCTTTCTTT.

The V and J genes are TRBV10-3 and TRBJ1-5, with 7 bases fitting TRBD1. Germline values: CDR1 ENHRY, CDR2 SYGVKD. The CDR3 runs 14 residues. With V trimmed by 4 bases and J by 5 bases, 5 bases remained unmatched. The CDR3 nucleotides are TGTGCCATCAGTGGGGGACAGCTTGATCAGCCCCAGCATTTT. It codes for CAISGGQLDQPQHF.

This sequence joins TRBV18 and TRBJ2-7, with D perhaps matching TRBD1 or TRBD2 (6 bases each). From germline, CDR1 is KGHSH and CDR2 LQKENI. The CDR3 loop spans 13 amino acids. V lost 3 bases and J lost 6, with 12 bases in between. CDR3 bases: TGTGCCAGCTCACCGGGGGGCACGGGCGAGCAGTACGTC. It encodes CASSPGGTGEQYV.

This clonotype was seen a few times. The chain recombines TRBV29-1 with TRBJ1-6; 7 bases map to TRBD1. This CDR3 contains 15 residues. Germline V lookup: CDR1 SQVTM, CDR2 ANQGSEA. The V gene end was trimmed by 6 bases and the J gene end by 5 bases; junction bases not matched to a gene: 10. CDR3 loop: CSVALGTANNSPLHF. In nucleotides, the CDR3 is TGCAGCGTGGCACTGGGGACAGCGAATAATTCACCCCTCCACTTT.

The V and J genes are TRBV12-3 or TRBV12-4 and TRBJ1-2, with D unclear. CDR3 size: 13 residues. The V end was cut by 2 bases, the J end by 3 bases, with 7 bases between. The CDR3 region has the DNA TGTGCCAGCAGTTTAAAGAGGGACTATGGCTACACCTTC. This codes for CASSLKRDYGYTF.

Ten or more counts support this clonotype. This chain links TRBV20-1 with TRBJ2-7; 9 nucleotides align to TRBD2. Unmatched junction bases numbered 16, after V lost 3 bases and J lost 4 bases. The CDR3 runs 17 residues. Germline assignment: CDR1 DFQATT and CDR2 SNEGSKA (reference sequence). CDR3: CSASGEPYPSGRYEQYF. The CDR3 DNA reads TGCAGTGCTAGTGGGGAACCGTACCCGAGCGGGAGGTACGAGCAGTACTTC.

The chain carries TRBV9 and TRBJ2-1, with a weak D call TRBD2 (6 bases). The CDR3 spans 14 residues. The ends were cut back, 4 bases at V and 5 bases at J, with 13 bases in the middle. Germline V gene data show CDR1 as SGDLS and CDR2 as YYNGEE. CDR3 nucleotide sequence: TGTGCCAGCAGCAACCGGGACTTCAACAATGAGCAGTTCTTC. This sequence encodes CASSNRDFNNEQFF.